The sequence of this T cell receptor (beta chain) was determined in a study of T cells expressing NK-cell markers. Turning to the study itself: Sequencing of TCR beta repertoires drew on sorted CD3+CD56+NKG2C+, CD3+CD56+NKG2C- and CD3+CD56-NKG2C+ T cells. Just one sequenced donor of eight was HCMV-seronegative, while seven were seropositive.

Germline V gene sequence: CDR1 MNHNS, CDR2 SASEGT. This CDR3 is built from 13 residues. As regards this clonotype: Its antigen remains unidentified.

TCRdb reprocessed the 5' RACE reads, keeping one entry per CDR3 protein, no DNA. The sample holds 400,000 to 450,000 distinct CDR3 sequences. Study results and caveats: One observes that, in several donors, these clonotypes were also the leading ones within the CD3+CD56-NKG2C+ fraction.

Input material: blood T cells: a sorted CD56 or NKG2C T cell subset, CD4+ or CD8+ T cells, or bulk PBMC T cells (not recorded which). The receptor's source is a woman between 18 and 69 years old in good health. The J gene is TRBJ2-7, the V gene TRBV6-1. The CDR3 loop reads CASSGQAAYEQYF.